A selection of T cell receptor beta chains follows, all from one sample in a study of identifying expanded T cells in peripheral blood. Sequenced by immunoSEQ multiplex PCR; TCRdb stores in-frame clones only, minus some. In the table there are about 97,000 clones, approximately 90% of which are singletons. The sequenced sample consisted of blood. These receptors all come from a person aged 18 to 75 in good health. Both conserved end residues are part of each CDR3. Fields, in order: D gene, clone size, V gene, J gene, CDR3 protein, CDR3 DNA. D genes are given only for firm matches. The size entry is marked missing in some rows and otherwise reads once, few, many or a size class.

d_gene: TRBD2; abundance: .; v_gene: TRBV18; j_gene: TRBJ2-7; CDR3aa: CASSPGGGSTVEQYF; CDR3nt: TGTGCCAGCTCACCAGGCGGGGGAAGTACGGTGGAGCAGTACTTC
d_gene: .; abundance: .; v_gene: TRBV7-2; j_gene: TRBJ2-7; CDR3aa: CASSLESGSYEQYF; CDR3nt: TGTGCCAGCAGCTTGGAGAGCGGGTCCTACGAGCAGTACTTC
d_gene: TRBD1; abundance: .; v_gene: TRBV2; j_gene: TRBJ2-3; CDR3aa: CASSPDRVGTDTQYF; CDR3nt: TGTGCCAGCAGCCCCGACAGGGTGGGCACAGATACGCAGTATTTT
d_gene: .; abundance: .; v_gene: TRBV7-3; j_gene: TRBJ1-1; CDR3aa: CASSLTLTGQAFF; CDR3nt: TGTGCCAGCAGCTTAACTTTAACGGGGCAGGCTTTCTTT
d_gene: .; abundance: .; v_gene: TRBV11-2; j_gene: TRBJ1-3; CDR3aa: CASSLASFGNTIYF; CDR3nt: TGTGCCAGCAGCTTAGCGTCCTTTGGAAACACCATATATTTT
d_gene: .; abundance: .; v_gene: TRBV6-5; j_gene: TRBJ2-7; CDR3aa: CASSGGSYEQYF; CDR3nt: TGTGCCAGCTCCGGCGGGTCCTACGAGCAGTACTTC
d_gene: .; abundance: .; v_gene: TRBV7-3; j_gene: TRBJ1-6; CDR3aa: CASSSLIRDSPLHF; CDR3nt: TGTGCCAGCAGCTCCTTGATCCGTGATTCACCCCTCCACTTT
d_gene: TRBD1; abundance: .; v_gene: TRBV19; j_gene: TRBJ2-7; CDR3aa: CASTARHLGQGIVYEQYF; CDR3nt: TGTGCCAGTACCGCACGCCATCTGGGACAGGGGATAGTCTACGAGCAGTACTTC
d_gene: TRBD1; abundance: once; v_gene: TRBV5-6; j_gene: TRBJ2-7; CDR3aa: CASSPNRGRYEQYF; CDR3nt: TGTGCCAGCAGCCCAAATAGGGGGCGATACGAGCAGTACTTC
d_gene: TRBD2; abundance: .; v_gene: TRBV6-6; j_gene: TRBJ2-5; CDR3aa: CASSLAGGQETQYF; CDR3nt: TGTGCCAGCAGCCTAGCGGGGGGGCAAGAGACCCAGTACTTC
d_gene: .; abundance: .; v_gene: TRBV7-9; j_gene: TRBJ2-3; CDR3aa: CASSLPVQPSTDTQYF; CDR3nt: TGTGCCAGCAGCTTACCTGTCCAGCCTAGCACAGATACGCAGTATTTT
d_gene: TRBD2; abundance: many; v_gene: TRBV9; j_gene: TRBJ2-7; CDR3aa: CASSISGTSVYEQYF; CDR3nt: TGTGCCAGCAGCATTTCCGGGACTAGCGTTTACGAGCAGTACTTC
d_gene: TRBD2; abundance: once; v_gene: TRBV28; j_gene: TRBJ2-7; CDR3aa: CASSLGGEYYEQYF; CDR3nt: TGTGCCAGCAGTTTGGGAGGGGAATACTACGAGCAGTACTTC
d_gene: .; abundance: .; v_gene: TRBV6-5; j_gene: TRBJ2-1; CDR3aa: CASSYSVSYNEQFF; CDR3nt: TGTGCCAGCAGTTACTCAGTTAGCTACAATGAGCAGTTCTTC
d_gene: .; abundance: .; v_gene: TRBV11-2; j_gene: TRBJ1-3; CDR3aa: CASSSITGVRGNTIYF; CDR3nt: TGTGCCAGCAGCTCCATAACAGGTGTCCGCGGAAACACCATATATTTT
d_gene: .; abundance: .; v_gene: TRBV19; j_gene: TRBJ2-5; CDR3aa: CASSMGPGRETQYF; CDR3nt: TGTGCCAGTAGTATGGGGCCAGGGCGGGAGACCCAGTACTTC
d_gene: TRBD2; abundance: .; v_gene: TRBV2; j_gene: TRBJ2-3; CDR3aa: CASSPTTSGNSDTQYF; CDR3nt: TGTGCCAGCAGCCCTACAACTAGCGGGAATTCAGATACGCAGTATTTT
d_gene: .; abundance: .; v_gene: TRBV5-1; j_gene: TRBJ2-5; CDR3aa: CASSFLPTLQETQYF; CDR3nt: TGCGCCAGCAGCTTCCTGCCGACTCTCCAAGAGACCCAGTACTTC
d_gene: .; abundance: .; v_gene: TRBV6-5; j_gene: TRBJ2-2; CDR3aa: CASTWGAATGELFF; CDR3nt: TGTGCCAGCACCTGGGGTGCGGCCACCGGGGAGCTGTTTTTT
d_gene: .; abundance: once; v_gene: TRBV10-3; j_gene: TRBJ1-2; CDR3aa: CAISESKGNSGYTF; CDR3nt: TGTGCCATCAGTGAGTCTAAGGGGAACAGCGGCTACACCTTC
d_gene: .; abundance: .; v_gene: TRBV25-1; j_gene: TRBJ1-2; CDR3aa: CASSDQGYGYTF; CDR3nt: TGTGCCAGCAGTGACCAAGGGTATGGCTACACCTTC
d_gene: .; abundance: .; v_gene: TRBV7-7; j_gene: TRBJ2-2; CDR3aa: CASSLGTSNTGELFF; CDR3nt: TGTGCCAGCAGCTTAGGGACCTCGAACACCGGGGAGCTGTTTTTT
d_gene: TRBD2; abundance: .; v_gene: TRBV27; j_gene: TRBJ2-3; CDR3aa: CASNDRVAGRPDTQYF; CDR3nt: TGTGCCAGCAATGACCGGGTAGCGGGAAGGCCAGATACGCAGTATTTT
d_gene: TRBD1; abundance: .; v_gene: TRBV2; j_gene: TRBJ2-6; CDR3aa: CASSEGQPLSGANVLTF; CDR3nt: TGTGCCAGCAGTGAGGGACAGCCTCTCTCTGGGGCCAACGTCCTGACTTTC
d_gene: .; abundance: .; v_gene: TRBV18; j_gene: TRBJ1-5; CDR3aa: CASSPLGETPQHF; CDR3nt: TGTGCCAGCTCACCACTTGGAGAGACACCCCAGCATTTT
d_gene: .; abundance: .; v_gene: TRBV7-3; j_gene: TRBJ1-1; CDR3aa: CASSLINRETEAFF; CDR3nt: TGTGCCAGCAGCTTAATCAACAGGGAGACTGAAGCTTTCTTT
d_gene: .; abundance: .; v_gene: TRBV18; j_gene: TRBJ2-7; CDR3aa: CASSPKREQYF; CDR3nt: TGTGCCAGCTCACCGAAGAGGGAGCAGTACTTC
d_gene: .; abundance: .; v_gene: TRBV19; j_gene: TRBJ1-5; CDR3aa: CASSIGGRSNQPQHF; CDR3nt: TGTGCCAGTAGTATTGGGGGACGGAGCAATCAGCCCCAGCATTTT
d_gene: .; abundance: .; v_gene: TRBV6-6; j_gene: TRBJ1-4; CDR3aa: CASFTGGNEKLFF; CDR3nt: TGTGCCAGCTTCACAGGCGGTAATGAAAAACTGTTTTTT
d_gene: .; abundance: .; v_gene: TRBV7-9; j_gene: TRBJ1-1; CDR3aa: CASSLGGGDTEAFF; CDR3nt: TGTGCCAGCAGCTTAGGTGGGGGGGACACTGAAGCTTTCTTT
d_gene: .; abundance: .; v_gene: TRBV30; j_gene: TRBJ2-3; CDR3aa: CAWTRTGTQYF; CDR3nt: TGTGCCTGGACAAGGACGGGTACGCAGTATTTT
d_gene: .; abundance: .; v_gene: TRBV2; j_gene: TRBJ2-5; CDR3aa: CASRLESKETQYF; CDR3nt: TGTGCCAGCAGGTTGGAATCCAAAGAGACCCAGTACTTC
d_gene: TRBD2; abundance: .; v_gene: TRBV11-2; j_gene: TRBJ2-3; CDR3aa: CASSLMRGSEVDTQYF; CDR3nt: TGTGCCAGCAGCTTGATGCGCGGGAGTGAGGTAGATACGCAGTATTTT
d_gene: TRBD1; abundance: .; v_gene: TRBV19; j_gene: TRBJ1-5; CDR3aa: CASSLGGRQGANQPQHF; CDR3nt: TGTGCCAGTAGTCTTGGCGGGAGGCAGGGGGCTAATCAGCCCCAGCATTTT
d_gene: .; abundance: .; v_gene: TRBV19; j_gene: TRBJ1-1; CDR3aa: CASSIGGKEAFF; CDR3nt: TGTGCCAGTAGTATTGGTGGGAAGGAAGCTTTCTTT
d_gene: .; abundance: .; v_gene: TRBV11-3; j_gene: TRBJ2-7; CDR3aa: CASSAGPSSYEQYF; CDR3nt: TGTGCCAGCAGCGCGGGACCGAGCTCCTACGAGCAGTACTTC
d_gene: TRBD1; abundance: .; v_gene: TRBV9; j_gene: TRBJ2-2; CDR3aa: CASSVNPGQRITGELFF; CDR3nt: TGTGCCAGCAGCGTAAACCCGGGACAGCGCATCACCGGGGAGCTGTTTTTT
d_gene: TRBD2; abundance: .; v_gene: TRBV6-5; j_gene: TRBJ2-1; CDR3aa: CASIIHSSGLEQFF; CDR3nt: TGTGCCAGCATTATACACTCTAGCGGATTGGAGCAGTTCTTC
d_gene: .; abundance: .; v_gene: TRBV27; j_gene: TRBJ2-1; CDR3aa: CASSSYGTSNNGQFF; CDR3nt: TGTGCCAGCAGTTCTTACGGGACTTCGAACAATGGGCAGTTCTTC
d_gene: TRBD1; abundance: .; v_gene: TRBV27; j_gene: TRBJ1-5; CDR3aa: CASSPDRGNQPQHF; CDR3nt: TGTGCCAGCAGCCCAGACAGGGGCAATCAGCCCCAGCATTTT
d_gene: TRBD1; abundance: .; v_gene: TRBV6-5; j_gene: TRBJ1-5; CDR3aa: CASSYDRGQPQHF; CDR3nt: TGTGCCAGCAGTTACGACAGGGGGCAACCCCAGCATTTT
d_gene: .; abundance: few; v_gene: TRBV18; j_gene: TRBJ1-5; CDR3aa: CASSWTDSNQPQHF; CDR3nt: TGTGCCAGCTCATGGACGGATAGCAATCAGCCCCAGCATTTT
d_gene: .; abundance: .; v_gene: TRBV9; j_gene: TRBJ2-1; CDR3aa: CASSVMGSTNEQFF; CDR3nt: TGTGCCAGCAGCGTAATGGGTTCTACAAATGAGCAGTTCTTC